This TCR beta chain stems from a study of blood T cell repertoires in COVID-19. The table came from immunoSEQ multiplex PCR; TCRdb's copy has only in-frame clones and leaves some out. The sample contains about 190,000 clones, about 88% of which appear only once. Sequenced input: peripheral blood. This TCR came from a woman between 35 and 50 years old who had recovered from COVID-19.

DNA for the CDR3: TGTGCCAGCAGTTTACAATACCAAGAGACCCAGTACTTC. It yields the protein CASSLQYQETQYF. This chain uses TRBV12-3 or TRBV12-4 with TRBJ2-5; D unclear. This CDR3 is built from 13 residues. V lost 2 bases, J lost 0 bases, and 4 bases lay in between.